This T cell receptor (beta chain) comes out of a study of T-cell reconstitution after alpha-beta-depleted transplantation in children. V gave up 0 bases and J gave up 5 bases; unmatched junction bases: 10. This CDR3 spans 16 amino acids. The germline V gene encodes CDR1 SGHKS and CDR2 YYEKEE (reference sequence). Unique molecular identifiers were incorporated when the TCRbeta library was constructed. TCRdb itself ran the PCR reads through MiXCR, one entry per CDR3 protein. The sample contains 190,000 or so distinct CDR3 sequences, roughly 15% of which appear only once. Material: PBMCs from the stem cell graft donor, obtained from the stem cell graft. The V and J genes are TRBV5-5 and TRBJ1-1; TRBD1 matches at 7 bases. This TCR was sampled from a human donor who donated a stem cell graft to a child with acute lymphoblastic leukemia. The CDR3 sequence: CASSLAGGDTMTEAFF. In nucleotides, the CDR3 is TGTGCCAGCAGCTTGGCAGGGGGGGATACAATGACTGAAGCTTTCTTT. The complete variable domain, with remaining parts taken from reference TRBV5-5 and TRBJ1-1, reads DAGVTQSPTHLIKTRGQQVTLRCSPISGHKSVSWYQQVLGQGPQFIFQYYEKEERGRGNFPDRFSARQFPNYSSELNVNALLLGDSALYLCASSLAGGDTMTEAFFGQGTRLTVV.